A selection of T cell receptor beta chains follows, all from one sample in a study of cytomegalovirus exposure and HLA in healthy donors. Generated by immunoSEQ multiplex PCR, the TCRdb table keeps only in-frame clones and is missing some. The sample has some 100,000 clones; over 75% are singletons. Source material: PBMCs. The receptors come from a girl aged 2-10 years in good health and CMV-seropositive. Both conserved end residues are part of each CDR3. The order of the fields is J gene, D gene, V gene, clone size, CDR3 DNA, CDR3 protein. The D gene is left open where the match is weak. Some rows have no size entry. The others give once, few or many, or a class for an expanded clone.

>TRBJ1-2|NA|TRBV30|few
TGTGCCTGGAGTGTACAGGGTCGAGGCTACACCTTC
CAWSVQGRGYTF
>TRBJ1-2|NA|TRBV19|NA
TGTGCCAGTATTGCCGACAGCCCCTATCGCTACACCTTC
CASIADSPYRYTF
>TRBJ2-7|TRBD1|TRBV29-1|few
TGCAGCGTGGGGACAGGGCTTACGTCGCAGTACTTC
CSVGTGLTSQYF
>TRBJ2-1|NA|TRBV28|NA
TGTGCCAGCACGATAATGGGACTGACCAACAATGAGCAGTTCTTC
CASTIMGLTNNEQFF
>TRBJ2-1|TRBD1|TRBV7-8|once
TGTGCCAGCAGCCAGGGGGTTTACAATGAGCAGTTCTTC
CASSQGVYNEQFF
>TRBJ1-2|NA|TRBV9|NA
TGTGCCAGCAGCGTAGGGGCCTCTAACTATGGCTACACCTTC
CASSVGASNYGYTF
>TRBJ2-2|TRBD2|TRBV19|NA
TGTGCCAGTAGTGGACTAGTACCGGGAACCGGGGAGCTGTTTTTT
CASSGLVPGTGELFF
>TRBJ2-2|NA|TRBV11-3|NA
TGTGCCAGCAGCCCATCTAGTGGAATCGGCGGGGAGCTGTTTTTT
CASSPSSGIGGELFF
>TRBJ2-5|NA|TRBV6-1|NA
TGTGCCAGCAGTGAACGCGAACGAGAGACCCAGTACTTC
CASSERERETQYF
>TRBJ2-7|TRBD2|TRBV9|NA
TGTGCCAGCAGCGTGGGGGGGACGGATGACTACGAGCAGTACTTC
CASSVGGTDDYEQYF
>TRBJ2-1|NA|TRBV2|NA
TGTGCCAGCAGTACTTTGGGCACGCTATACAATGAGCAGTTCTTC
CASSTLGTLYNEQFF
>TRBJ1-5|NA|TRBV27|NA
TGTGCCAGCTCCCAGTGGGCAGGGGATGGGTTGAGGCCCCAGCATTTT
CASSQWAGDGLRPQHF
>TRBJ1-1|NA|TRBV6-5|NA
TGTGCCAGCAGCTCCCAACGGAGGGGTGAAGCTTTCTTT
CASSSQRRGEAFF
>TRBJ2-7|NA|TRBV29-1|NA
TGCAGCGTTGAAGGAGCGGAAGGGCCGCCTTACGAGCAGTACTTC
CSVEGAEGPPYEQYF
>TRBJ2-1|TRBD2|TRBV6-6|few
TGTGCCAGCACCCTAGCGGGACGGGATGAGCAGTTCTTC
CASTLAGRDEQFF
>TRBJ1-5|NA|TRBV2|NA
TGTGCCAGCAGTTTAACAGGGAATTCGGCCCAGCATTTT
CASSLTGNSAQHF
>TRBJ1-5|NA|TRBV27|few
TGTGCCAGCGAGATAGGAATGAATTCAGGTCAGCCCCAGCATTTT
CASEIGMNSGQPQHF
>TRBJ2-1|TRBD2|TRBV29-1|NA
TGCAGCGTAAGACTCCGGGACAGAGAGACTAGCGGGCCCTACAATGAGCAGTTCTTC
CSVRLRDRETSGPYNEQFF
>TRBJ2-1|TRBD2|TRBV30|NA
TGTGCCTGGAGTGTACCCCCGGGGGGCAATGAGCAGTTCTTC
CAWSVPPGGNEQFF
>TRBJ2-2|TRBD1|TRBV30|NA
TGTGCCTGGAGCCAAGGGGGCTTCACCGGGGAGCTGTTTTTT
CAWSQGGFTGELFF
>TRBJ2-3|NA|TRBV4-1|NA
TGCGCCAGCGCGGAGGGGCCTAGCACAGATACGCAGTATTTT
CASAEGPSTDTQYF
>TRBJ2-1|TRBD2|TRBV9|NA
TGTGCCAGCAGTCCTACTAGCGGGAGTAGTTACAATGAGCAGTTCTTC
CASSPTSGSSYNEQFF
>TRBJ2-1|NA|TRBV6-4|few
TGTGCCAGCAGTGAAGCGACTAGAGATTACAATGAGCAGTTCTTC
CASSEATRDYNEQFF
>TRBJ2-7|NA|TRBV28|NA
TGTGCCAGCAGTTTAGGGCAGGGAACGCGCGAGCAGTACTTC
CASSLGQGTREQYF
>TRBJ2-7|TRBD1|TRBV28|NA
TGTGCCAGCAGTTTACTTAGGACAGGGCTCTACGAGCAGTACTTC
CASSLLRTGLYEQYF
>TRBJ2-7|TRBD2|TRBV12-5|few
TGTGCTAGTGGTTTGGTACCTTCTAGCGGGAGGCTCGAGCAGTACTTC
CASGLVPSSGRLEQYF
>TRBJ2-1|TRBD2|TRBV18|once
TGTGCCAGCTCACCACCGAAACTAGCGGGAGCCGGCGATGAGCAGTTCTTC
CASSPPKLAGAGDEQFF
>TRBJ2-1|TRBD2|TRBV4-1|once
TGCGCCAGCAGCCAGGAACCCTTAGCGGGAGCTCCCAATGAGCAGTTCTTC
CASSQEPLAGAPNEQFF
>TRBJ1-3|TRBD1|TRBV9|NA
TGTGCCAGCAGCGTAGACGGGACAGGGCCAAACACCATATATTTT
CASSVDGTGPNTIYF
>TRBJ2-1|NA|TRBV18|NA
TGTGCCAGCTCACCAACAGGGAAGAACGAGCAGTTCTTC
CASSPTGKNEQFF
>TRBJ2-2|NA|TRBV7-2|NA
TGTGCCAGCAGCTTAGCGACTTACACCGGGGAGCTGTTTTTT
CASSLATYTGELFF
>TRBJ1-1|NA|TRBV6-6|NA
TGTGCCAGCAGCAGGGTACCCGACACTGAAGCTTTCTTT
CASSRVPDTEAFF
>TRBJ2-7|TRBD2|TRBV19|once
TGTGCCAGTAGTATGGGGCTAGTGGGCCTTGGACCCCAATCCGACGGGACTACTTACGAGCAGTACTTC
CASSMGLVGLGPQSDGTTYEQYF
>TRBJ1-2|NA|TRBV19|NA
TGTGCCAGTCAGGGGTCCCCCGACGGGGACTATGGCTACACCTTC
CASQGSPDGDYGYTF
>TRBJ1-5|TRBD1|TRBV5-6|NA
TGTGCCAGCAGCTTGGGGACAGGGGGACGCAATCAGCCCCAGCATTTT
CASSLGTGGRNQPQHF
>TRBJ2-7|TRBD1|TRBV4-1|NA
TGCGCCAGCAGCCAAAGAGGACAGGGATACTACGAGCAGTACTTC
CASSQRGQGYYEQYF
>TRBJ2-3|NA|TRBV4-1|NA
TGCGCCAGCAGCCAAGATCAAGATACGCAGTATTTT
CASSQDQDTQYF
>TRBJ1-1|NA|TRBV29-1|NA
TGCAGCGTTGTTCGGGGAGAAGCTTTCTTT
CSVVRGEAFF
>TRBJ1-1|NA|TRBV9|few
TGTGCCAGCAGCGTAGAAGACTACACTGAAGCTTTCTTT
CASSVEDYTEAFF
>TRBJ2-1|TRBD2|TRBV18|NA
TGTGCCAGCTCACCCGCAGTCTCGGGGAGGGGTGAGCAGTTCTTC
CASSPAVSGRGEQFF
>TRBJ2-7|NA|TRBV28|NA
TGTGCCAGCAGTTTACTAGCCTACGAGCAGTACTTC
CASSLLAYEQYF
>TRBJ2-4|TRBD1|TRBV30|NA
TGTGCCTGGAGGACGACAGGGGGCCTCTCCCGAGCCAAAAACATTCAGTACTTC
CAWRTTGGLSRAKNIQYF
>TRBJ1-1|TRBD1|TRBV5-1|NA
TGCGCCAGCGGGCCTCCGGGACAGGGGGCTACCGGCACTGAAGCTTTCTTT
CASGPPGQGATGTEAFF
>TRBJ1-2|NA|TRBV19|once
TGTGCCAGTAGTATGAAGCCACTTACTACCATTGGCTACACCTTC
CASSMKPLTTIGYTF
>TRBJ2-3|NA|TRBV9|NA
TGTGCCAGCAGCGTCGCAGATACGCAGTATTTT
CASSVADTQYF
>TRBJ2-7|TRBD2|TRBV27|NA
TGTGCCAGCAGTAGGACTAGCGGGACTTACGAGCAGTACTTC
CASSRTSGTYEQYF
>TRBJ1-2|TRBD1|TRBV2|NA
TGTGCCAGCAGTCCGACAGGGAACTATGGCTACACCTTC
CASSPTGNYGYTF
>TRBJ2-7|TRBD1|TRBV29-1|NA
TGCAGCGTCAATGGACAGGGTGGGATATACGAGCAGTACTTC
CSVNGQGGIYEQYF
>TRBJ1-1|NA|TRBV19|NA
TGTGCCAGTAGTAAGGCAGGAATGAACACTGAAGCTTTCTTT
CASSKAGMNTEAFF
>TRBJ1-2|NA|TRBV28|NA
TGTGCCAGCAGTTTATGGGGGGGTAACTATGGCTACACCTTC
CASSLWGGNYGYTF
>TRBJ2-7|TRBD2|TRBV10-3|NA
TGTGCCATCAGTGGGGCCCGAGCGGGAACCTACGAGCAGTACTTC
CAISGARAGTYEQYF
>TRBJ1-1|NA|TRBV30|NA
TGTGCCTGGAGTATGACCGGGACTGAAGCTTTCTTT
CAWSMTGTEAFF
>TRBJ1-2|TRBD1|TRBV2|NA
TGTGCCAGCAGCAGCGGGGGGGACAGCATCCCGGGTGGCTACACCTTC
CASSSGGDSIPGGYTF
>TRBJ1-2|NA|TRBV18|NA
TGTGCCAGCTCACTGGACAGAATCTATGGCTACACCTTC
CASSLDRIYGYTF
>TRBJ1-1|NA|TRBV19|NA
TGTGCCAGTACCCCCCCGGGGGAAGGGACTGAAGCTTTCTTT
CASTPPGEGTEAFF